This T cell receptor (beta chain) was captured in a study of Graves' ophthalmopathy and Graves' hyperthyroidism. Points from the study as a whole: The authors also found most expanded thyroid clonotypes above 0.001 frequency in blood.

This CDR3 is built from 13 residues. Germline trimming cut 1 base from V and 4 bases from J; bases unmatched to any gene: 1. The germline gives CDR1 MNHEY, CDR2 SMNVEV (reference sequence). As for this clonotype: Antigen specificity is unknown.

Moderate-to-severe activity, CAS ≥3, NOSPECS ≥4 and a duration under 3 months were seen in donors with ophthalmopathy. TCR beta CDR3 regions were amplified from RNA transcripts. First-round RT-PCR with HTBI primers preceded a second-round multiplex PCR. TCRdb re-derived calls from the multiplex PCR reads in MiXCR, one entry per CDR3 protein. Of 360,000 or so distinct CDR3 sequences listed, about 16% are singletons. The sequenced material came from peripheral blood. This TCR derives from a woman aged 18-30 years with Graves' ophthalmopathy. The chain carries TRBV27 and TRBJ2-7; 7 bases line up with TRBD2. DNA for the CDR3: TGTGCCAGCAGTTTATGGGAGGGATACGAGCAGTACTTC. This codes for CASSLWEGYEQYF.